One and the same sample provided the 13 T cell receptor beta chains below, sequenced in a study of glioma-infiltrating T cells after dendritic cell vaccination. Time point: after dendritic cell vaccination, including at tumor progression/relapse. Data came from immunoSEQ multiplex PCR; TCRdb stores just in-frame clones and leaves some out. This table has over 75,000 clones, over 75% appearing once. This sample comprised blood, obtained after dendritic cell vaccination. The source is a human donor with glioblastoma.

This clone was picked up many times. The genes are TRBV6-1 and TRBJ1-4, with 12 bases fitting TRBD1. V dropped 1 base and J dropped 8; count of bases not matched to a gene: 5. The CDR3 has 16 residues. Germline V CDR1 and CDR2: MNHNS, SASEGT. The CDR3 DNA is TGTGCCAGCAGTGAAGATGAAGGGACAGGGGGCGAAAAACTGTTTTTT. This sequence encodes CASSEDEGTGGEKLFF.

The V call is TRBV14, the J call TRBJ2-7; TRBD2 is a possible D gene (5 bases). Germline CDR1 and CDR2: SGHDN and FVKESK. The V end was cut by 5 bases, the J end by 4 bases, with 12 bases between. This CDR3 region has 13 residues. In DNA, the CDR3 is TGTGCCAGCAGCAGGTTCCGGGGTTACGAGCAGTACTTC. It translates to CASSRFRGYEQYF.

This chain links TRBV6-1 with TRBJ1-2, with D uncertain. Per the germline V gene, CDR1 is MNHNS and CDR2 is SASEGT. Trimming stripped 2 bases from V and 2 bases from J, with 6 bases between. The CDR3 covers 13 residues. The CDR3 sequence is CASSERENYGYTF. CDR3 in DNA: TGTGCCAGCAGTGAACGGGAGAACTATGGCTACACCTTC.

The chain employs TRBV28 and TRBJ2-7, with D perhaps TRBD1 (6 bases). V lost 5 bases and J 1 base, leaving 18 bases between the germline ends. This CDR3 is built from 16 residues. From germline, CDR1 is MDHEN and CDR2 SYDVKM. CDR3 in DNA: TGTGCCAGCAGTCCAACCGACAGGTTTGCATCCTACGAGCAGTACGTC. Its protein product is CASSPTDRFASYEQYV.

The gene calls are TRBV27 and TRBJ1-5; a weak D match, TRBD1 (5 bases). The V gene lost 7 bases and the J gene lost 5 bases, with 24 bases spanning the gap. There are 17 residues in the CDR3. Germline CDR1 MNHEY, CDR2 SMNVEV (reference sequence). The CDR3 protein is CASTLRRDGGSYQPQHF. The CDR3 DNA reads TGTGCCAGCACCCTAAGGCGGGACGGGGGGTCCTATCAGCCCCAGCATTTT.

This clone was recorded only once. Here the CDR3 reads CASALWSSGYEQYF. CDR3 sequence (DNA): TGTGCTAGTGCCCTTTGGAGTTCGGGCTACGAGCAGTACTTC. The rearrangement links TRBV12-5 to TRBJ2-7; D unresolved. CDR1 and CDR2 (germline): LGHNT, FRNRAP. The CDR3 sequence is 14 residues long. Trimming stripped 7 bases from V and 3 bases from J, with 16 bases between.

The chain uses TRBV5-1 and TRBJ2-2; a possible D gene is TRBD1 (7 bases). There are 16 residues in the CDR3. Deletions cut 1 base from V and 7 bases from J, with 17 bases between. Per germline, CDR1 SGHRS and CDR2 YFSETQ. In DNA, the CDR3 is TGCGCCAGCAGCTTGTCACCCCAGGGGGGCGGCGGGGAGCTGTTTTTT. It specifies CASSLSPQGGGGELFF.

The chain combines TRBV15 with TRBJ2-4; D perhaps matches TRBD2 (5 bases). V shed 0 bases and J shed 4 bases, with 7 bases lying between them. CDR1 is LNHNV, CDR2 YYDKDF, per germline (reference sequence). This CDR3 has 14 residues. This CDR3 is CATSREAVKNIQYF. CDR3 coding DNA: TGTGCCACCAGCAGAGAAGCGGTTAAAAACATTCAGTACTTC.

The chain has TRBV5-8 and TRBJ1-2; D possibly corresponds to TRBD1 (6 bases). Trimming removed 4 bases at V and 8 bases at J, with 12 bases between. CDR3 length: 12 residues. Germline V gene lookup returns CDR1 SGHTS and CDR2 YDEGEE. CDR3 region: CASSTQGYGYTF. The CDR3 DNA sequence: TGTGCCAGCAGCACCCAGGGGTACGGCTACACCTTC.

The chain employs TRBV2 and TRBJ1-5; TRBD1 aligns across 9 bases. V shed 5 bases, J shed 7 bases, and the junction held 6 bases outside the gene matches. The CDR3 covers 14 residues. Germline V gene sequence: CDR1 SNHLY, CDR2 FYNNEI. CDR3 sequence (DNA): TGTGCCAGCAGTCAACAGGGGGCCAGACAGCCCCAGCATTTT. This translates into CASSQQGARQPQHF.

The chain uses TRBV23-1 and TRBJ2-1; no clear D. TRBV23-1 is an ORF for which the function is uncertain. This CDR3 contains 12 residues. Deletions cut 9 bases from V and 7 bases from J, with 13 bases between. CDR3 sequence: CARPATGNEQFF. For the CDR3, the DNA is TGCGCCAGGCCGGCGACCGGGAATGAGCAGTTCTTC.

This chain links TRBV5-4 with TRBJ2-5; maybe TRBD1 (6 bases). The CDR3 has 12 residues. Trimming pared 1 base from V and 5 bases from J, leaving 6 bases between. The germline gives CDR1 SGHNT, CDR2 YYREEE (reference sequence). In DNA, the CDR3 is TGTGCCAGCAGCTTGAGGGGGGAGACCCAGTACTTC. It is translated as CASSLRGETQYF.

CDR3: CASGGLAENQETQYF. CDR3 nucleotides: TGCGCCAGCGGCGGACTAGCGGAAAATCAAGAGACCCAGTACTTC. The V gene is TRBV5-1, the J gene TRBJ2-5; 10 positions match TRBD2. After removal of 7 bases from V and 2 bases from J, the junction contained 8 bases not matched to a gene. CDR3 length: 15 amino acids. CDR1 is SGHRS, CDR2 YFSETQ, per germline.